The 2 T cell receptor beta chains presented below share a single source sample, sequenced in a study of shared clonotypes between healthy human individuals. TCRdb's table, derived via immunoSEQ multiplex PCR, lists solely in-frame clones and lacks some. The table lists roughly 2.1 million clones, about 93% of them singletons. CD45RO-negative cells were positively selected for CCR7, leaving out terminally differentiated effector memory CD45RA+ cells. The material sequenced was naive CD8+ T cells from PBMCs. The receptors were sampled from a man aged 18 to 35 in good health. Some clones in this sample may be carry-over from other donors' samples.

A remark on this clone: Different DNA sequences within this sample yield the same CDR3. The rearrangement joins TRBV7-9 to TRBJ2-1; a possible D gene is TRBD1 (5 bases). The CDR3 runs 13 residues. V was trimmed by 1 base and J by 9 bases, leaving 10 bases between them. The germline CDR1 and CDR2 sequences are SEHNR and FQNEAQ (reference sequence). This CDR3 reads CASSLGSGSEQFF. In nucleotides, the CDR3 is TGTGCCAGCAGCTTAGGGTCAGGGTCTGAGCAGTTCTTC.

The chain recombines TRBV19 with TRBJ2-1; TRBD2 aligns across 7 bases. Trimming removed 5 bases from V and 6 bases from J; junction bases left unmatched: 10. This CDR3 is 15 amino acids long. In germline, CDR1 is LNHDA, CDR2 SQIVND (reference sequence). The DNA for the CDR3 is TGTGCCAGTAGTGCGTGGGGAGCGGGAACCAATGAGCAGTTCTTC. Its translation is CASSAWGAGTNEQFF.